This T cell receptor (beta chain) was documented in a study of shared clonotypes between healthy human individuals. Study context: Per-donor plates numbered three CD4 naive, three CD4 memory, two CD8 naive and one CD8 memory. Findings of the study overall: A few donors held approximately 5% of naive CD4 clonotypes in common.

Profiling relied on immunoSEQ multiplex PCR, and the TCRdb table lists in-frame clones only, not all of them. The sample lists some 1.1 million clones; approximately 80% were seen once. Concerning this clone itself: Antigen specificity is unknown.

The germline V and J ends were trimmed by 6 bases and 1 base, with 13 bases remaining between them. This CDR3 is built from 14 residues. Germline V lookup: CDR1 SGHTA, CDR2 FQGTGA. The chain is built from TRBV7-3 and TRBJ2-7; unclear D gene. Sequencing was done on a sample of memory CD4+ T cells from PBMCs. Subset meaning: CD45RA-negative fraction. This clonotype was sampled from a man younger than 30 in good health. Some clones in this sample may be carry-over from other donors' samples. CDR3 region: CASSPRHHSYEQYF. The CDR3 coding sequence is TGTGCCAGCAGTCCTCGACACCATTCCTACGAGCAGTACTTC.